Described below is a single T cell receptor (beta chain) sequence and its context. Which antigen it targets is not known. Per-base quality was not reported, and no clone a single base away is much larger than it. Spanning cysteine to phenylalanine, the CDR3 consists of 12 amino acids. Only the CDR3 region is kept as DNA, spanning 36 bases read in frame from base 1. Cut back by 4 bases and 10 bases, the V and J ends lie 13 bases apart. The germline V gene yields SGHNT for CDR1 and YENEEA for CDR2. Library preparation employed the immunoSEQ multiplex PCR assay. A mixture of 60 forward primers for TCR Vbeta segments and 13 reverse primers for TCR Jbeta segments was used in the multiplex PCR. Amplification of the CDR3 region of rearranged TCR beta genes was performed with a multiplex PCR assay on genomic DNA. Amplified TCR beta libraries were sequenced as 87-base-pair reads on the Illumina HiSeq System. The authors' pipeline ran thus. A later analysis tallied about 77 million unique TCR beta chains across the 600 to 700 repertoires, and approximately 12 million of those chains were shared by two or more donors. Raw reads were error-corrected and collapsed into unique sequences with a nearest-neighbor algorithm that merged closely related sequences to remove PCR and sequencing errors. CDR3 sequences were aligned to IMGT reference sequences to assign V, D and J gene segments. For a sequence to be retained, a match of at least six nucleotides to both a V gene segment and a J gene segment was required. Rearrangements were called productive when the CDR3 lacked stop codons and stayed in frame with V and J; all others were non-productive. CDR3 was defined according to IMGT convention as the region running from the second conserved V-encoded cysteine to the conserved J-encoded phenylalanine. The earlier analysis of 450 to 750 of the donors excluded any sequence lacking an unambiguous match to a single V gene segment. In an earlier analysis of approximately 610 of the donors, V segments were called functional above 56.7% productive rearrangements and were called segregating when the between-donor standard deviation exceeded 5%. A statistical classification framework was built to diagnose cytomegalovirus status from the catalog of TCR beta chain sequences. A later analysis assigned V and J genes by comparing TCR nucleotide sequences with IMGT/GENE-DB human TR gene sequences. The TCRdist pipeline was used in a later analysis to assign CDR3 sequences and most-parsimonious VDJ recombination scenarios. In a later analysis, every TCR beta chain was defined by the combination of its CDR3 amino acid sequence and its V-gene family, and reads without a unique V-gene family were dropped. In a later analysis, fewer than 650 highly shared, low-generation-probability nucleotide sequences were removed to address suspected cross-contamination and a sequencing artifact. In a later analysis, a clonal expansion index for each public chain was calculated from normalized within-repertoire ranks of inferred template counts. In a later analysis, generation probabilities were computed using a VDJ recombination model fitted to out-of-frame rearrangements, and the results were checked against IGoR. In a later analysis, hypergeometric tests were used to score TCR-TCR, TCR-HLA and TCR-CMV co-occurrence, with a repertoire-size bias correction applied to TCR pairs. A later analysis estimated false discovery rates by permuting HLA or CMV assignments 20 times. In a later analysis, co-occurring TCRs were grouped using DBSCAN, with TCRdist sequence similarity added in when clustering inside HLA-allele-positive subsets. Repertoires with fewer than 30,000 or more than 120,000 public chains were left out of co-occurrence clustering, as were five repertoires with anomalous nucleotide sharing. Held by TCRdb, this immuneACCESS table contains in-frame sequences only and omits some clones. Under half of the omission traces to an unresolved V gene where checked; the cause of the rest is unknown. From that table come the V and J calls and clone size; the DNA was used to work out D and trimming. For this sample there are some 110,000 clones; just under 80% appear just once. Of the sample, about 5.3% is held by the ten largest clones.

The sample belongs to a study of cytomegalovirus exposure and HLA in healthy donors (dated by TCRdb to about 2017). Study-wide context: An earlier analysis of 587 of the donors reported 250 to 300 Gb of sequence data and approximately 110 million unique TCR beta sequences from approximately 180 million T cells. The number of typed donors differed by locus: about 620-630 for A, B, C, DRB1 and DQB1; 500 to 550 for DQA1; roughly 600 for DPA1; and about 450 for DPB1. In an earlier analysis of a few hundred of the donors, high-throughput TCR beta sequencing was used to judge whether each TCR beta V gene segment behaved as functional or pseudogenic. Roughly 5 DR-DQ haplotypes were treated as single units for association and clustering because of strong linkage in the cohort. Roughly 300 gigabases of sequencing data and approximately 80 million unique TCR sequences were included in an early release covering roughly 600 HLA-typed donors. Every repertoire in the discovery cohort had been generated on one and the same sequencing platform. Besides the first cohort of more than 650 subjects, a separate validation cohort made up of some 110 different subjects was used. Across around 400 genotyped donors of the cohort, an average of approximately 200,000 unique TCR beta nucleotide sequences per donor were sequenced, and roughly 18% of those sequences were non-productive. Of the approximately 400 genotyped donors, 81% were placed in the genetic ancestry cluster associated with self-reported Caucasian donors. A later analysis re-analyzed previously published TCR beta repertoires from 600 to 850 donors and added high-resolution HLA genotyping to study TCR occurrence patterns. The study was designed to test whether signatures of past pathogen exposure could be identified by cataloging public T cell receptors. In the later analysis, no new phenotypic data were used to find candidate immune exposures; instead, reliance was placed on TCR beta sequences and their occurrence across donors. The study used immunosequencing to profile the T cell repertoires of 666 subjects and linked those repertoires to cytomegalovirus serostatus. High-throughput TCR immunosequencing, statistical association of individual TCRs with disease status, and machine learning were combined to predict cytomegalovirus infection status. HLA typing included class I and class II loci at four-digit resolution. A later genetic analysis took genome-wide SNP genotypes for about three fifths of the roughly 670 donors and used that subset as a discovery cohort. Donor age, sex, ethnicity and CMV serostatus were compiled together with the repertoire data. What the authors observed across the whole study: The classifier was reported to diagnose cytomegalovirus status with high specificity and sensitivity in both the original cohort and the validation cohort. When HLA alleles, especially DR and DQ, strongly co-occurred, attributing TCR associations to individual alleles was difficult. A later analysis reported that several top co-occurrence clusters appeared linked to parvovirus B19, influenza, CMV and Epstein-Barr virus. In a later analysis, the rate of TCR association differed among HLA loci, with DRB1 alleles having the most associated TCRs and HLA-C alleles having the fewest. Correlated functional status among segregating V segments might be attributable to linkage disequilibrium, but an unknown experimental factor could not be ruled out. Compared with equally common non-associated chains, HLA-associated TCR beta chains in a later analysis were more clonally expanded and had lower generation probabilities. An earlier analysis of around 600 of the donors showed that most TCR beta V segments appeared in productive rearrangements either about 87% or about 30% of the time, which broadly matched IMGT annotations. The cohort was sequenced for TCR beta chains only, and without alpha or paired-chain data the features that could be detected were limited. Roughly uniform sequencing depth across donors was assumed in presence/absence analyses, although this assumption may not hold. The study listed over 150 TCR beta chains as associated with cytomegalovirus. A further reported finding was that TCR beta sequences accurately predicted the HLA-A and HLA-B alleles for most subjects in the first cohort. Some IMGT-functional V segments, including TRBV6-2 and TRBV6-3, could not be distinguished by the 87-base-pair reads and were therefore excluded. V-gene and J-gene trimming of TCR beta chains was associated with a missense DCLRE1C variant in a later genetic analysis, and the association was replicated in an independent cohort. Three of the identified cytomegalovirus-associated TCR beta chains were confirmed in vitro to be specific for cytomegalovirus antigens. HLA typing was unavailable for some donors at each locus, so association tests used only the typed subset. In a later analysis, over 15,000 TCR beta sequences were associated with specific HLA alleles at a false discovery rate of 0.05. According to a later genetic analysis, donors in an Asian-associated ancestry cluster had fewer N-insertions in productive TCRs than the roughly 670-donor mean. According to the authors, the approach could potentially be generalized to other disease states and immunological phenotypes. Most TCR sequences were seen in very few donors, while some public TCRs were found in many individuals. A later analysis found that most CMV-associated TCR beta chains appeared HLA-restricted, with HLA associations seemingly driven largely by CMV exposure. Seventeen rarely observed V segments, including chromosome 9 orphons, were excluded from the earlier analysis of approximately 500 of the donors because counts were too low. For the cohort, immune exposure information was limited to CMV serostatus. The sequencing pipeline was judged likely to have produced a cluster of highly shared sequence variants as a technical artifact.

The cohort consisted of some 730 healthy bone marrow donors. At the time of sampling, every cohort member was nominally healthy, though immune exposures that went unrecorded were likely present. The donor tested CMV seronegative and was one of the 352 seronegative cohort members. Every donor gave a peripheral blood sample, and the peripheral blood mononuclear cells from that sample were used for TCR beta sequencing. Genomic DNA extraction from the blood cell samples was performed with the Qiagen DNeasy Blood Extraction Kit. Input material: PBMCs. This TCR came from a male donor in good health and CMV-seronegative. The chain employs TRBV11-3 and TRBJ1-2, with TRBD1 perhaps the D gene, on 6 matching bases. Here the CDR3 is given as CASSSSTGNYTF. In nucleotide form, the sequence is TGTGCCAGCAGCTCCTCCACAGGGAACTACACCTTC.